These T cell receptor beta chains were read from a single sample in a study of T-cell memory formation after mild COVID-19. TCRdb redid the calling of the 5' RACE reads with MiXCR, one entry per CDR3 protein. Seen here are 350,000 to 500,000 distinct CDR3 sequences, more than 15% observed once, and the top ten hold about 22%. Sequenced input: PBMCs or a T cell subset sorted from them (not recorded which). Receptor source: a man aged 18 to 30 who had mild COVID-19 (a few samples of this study predate the infection). Cell type and time point are not known. CDR3s include the opening cysteine and the closing phenylalanine or tryptophan. The order of the fields is V gene, clone size, D gene, J gene, CDR3 protein, CDR3 DNA. A D gene is named only where the DNA matches it firmly. Where a row states a size, it is once, few, many or the class of an expanded clone; other rows omit it.

V gene: TRBV7-8
clone size: .
D gene: TRBD2
J gene: TRBJ2-7
CDR3 protein: CASSPRTSGLYEQYF
CDR3 DNA: TGTGCCAGCAGCCCACGGACTAGCGGACTGTACGAGCAGTACTTC

V gene: TRBV6-2/TRBV6-3
clone size: few
D gene: TRBD2
J gene: TRBJ2-3
CDR3 protein: CASPGLAGGHQDTQYF
CDR3 DNA: TGTGCCAGCCCGGGACTAGCGGGGGGGCATCAAGATACGCAGTATTTT

V gene: TRBV6-2/TRBV6-3
clone size: few
D gene: .
J gene: TRBJ2-7
CDR3 protein: CASSYWGAEQYF
CDR3 DNA: TGTGCCAGCAGTTACTGGGGAGCCGAGCAGTACTTC

V gene: TRBV28
clone size: few
D gene: .
J gene: TRBJ1-4
CDR3 protein: CASSFSGLGGEKLFF
CDR3 DNA: TGTGCCAGCAGTTTCTCCGGACTGGGGGGAGAAAAACTGTTTTTT

V gene: TRBV29-1
clone size: few
D gene: .
J gene: TRBJ2-7
CDR3 protein: CSAKRWNGEQYF
CDR3 DNA: TGCAGCGCAAAGAGGTGGAATGGCGAGCAGTACTTC

V gene: TRBV5-1
clone size: few
D gene: .
J gene: TRBJ1-1
CDR3 protein: CASKEVAVGSEAFF
CDR3 DNA: TGCGCCAGCAAGGAGGTGGCCGTGGGTAGTGAAGCTTTCTTT

V gene: TRBV5-6
clone size: few
D gene: .
J gene: TRBJ2-5
CDR3 protein: CASSLLKETQYF
CDR3 DNA: TGTGCCAGCAGCCTCTTAAAAGAGACCCAGTACTTC

V gene: TRBV28
clone size: few
D gene: .
J gene: TRBJ1-3
CDR3 protein: CASTNIENTIYF
CDR3 DNA: TGTGCCAGCACCAACATCGAAAACACCATATATTTT

V gene: TRBV10-3
clone size: few
D gene: TRBD2
J gene: TRBJ2-3
CDR3 protein: CATRQRLAGEADTQYF
CDR3 DNA: TGTGCCACCCGCCAAAGACTAGCGGGGGAAGCAGATACGCAGTATTTT

V gene: TRBV7-6
clone size: few
D gene: .
J gene: TRBJ1-3
CDR3 protein: CASSTGMGLTGNTIYF
CDR3 DNA: TGTGCCAGCAGTACCGGCATGGGGTTGACTGGAAACACCATATATTTT

V gene: TRBV13
clone size: few
D gene: TRBD1
J gene: TRBJ2-4
CDR3 protein: CASTPSDRGKNIQYF
CDR3 DNA: TGTGCCAGCACCCCCTCGGACAGGGGCAAAAACATTCAGTACTTC

V gene: TRBV20-1
clone size: few
D gene: .
J gene: TRBJ1-5
CDR3 protein: CSARSTGPSNQPQHF
CDR3 DNA: TGCAGTGCTAGATCGACAGGCCCCAGCAATCAGCCCCAGCATTTT

V gene: TRBV11-1
clone size: few
D gene: TRBD1
J gene: TRBJ2-1
CDR3 protein: CASSLARDRAYNEQFF
CDR3 DNA: TGTGCCAGCAGCTTAGCCCGGGACAGGGCCTACAATGAGCAGTTCTTC

V gene: TRBV27
clone size: .
D gene: .
J gene: TRBJ2-1
CDR3 protein: CASSLSGRPANEQFF
CDR3 DNA: TGTGCCAGCAGTCTAAGCGGTCGCCCAGCCAATGAGCAGTTCTTC

V gene: TRBV5-6
clone size: .
D gene: .
J gene: TRBJ2-2
CDR3 protein: CASSSDGGMDRELFF
CDR3 DNA: TGTGCCAGCAGCTCGGATGGCGGGATGGATCGGGAGCTGTTTTTT

V gene: TRBV4-2
clone size: .
D gene: TRBD1
J gene: TRBJ1-6
CDR3 protein: CASSRRQGSSYNSPLHF
CDR3 DNA: TGTGCCAGCAGCCGTAGACAGGGGAGCTCCTATAATTCACCCCTCCACTTT

V gene: TRBV3-1
clone size: .
D gene: .
J gene: TRBJ2-1
CDR3 protein: CASSQEGRGSYNEQFF
CDR3 DNA: TGTGCCAGCAGCCAAGAGGGAAGGGGGTCCTACAATGAGCAGTTCTTC

V gene: TRBV10-3
clone size: few
D gene: .
J gene: TRBJ2-5
CDR3 protein: CAIRETVPETQYF
CDR3 DNA: TGTGCCATCAGAGAGACAGTACCGGAGACCCAGTACTTC

V gene: TRBV6-1
clone size: .
D gene: TRBD1
J gene: TRBJ1-4
CDR3 protein: CASSDTDRGREKLFF
CDR3 DNA: TGTGCCAGCAGTGACACCGACAGGGGACGGGAAAAACTGTTTTTT

V gene: TRBV7-2
clone size: .
D gene: .
J gene: TRBJ1-2
CDR3 protein: CASSLGLSRNYGYTF
CDR3 DNA: TGTGCCAGCAGCTTAGGATTGTCTAGGAACTATGGCTACACCTTC

V gene: TRBV7-2
clone size: few
D gene: .
J gene: TRBJ2-4
CDR3 protein: CASSPRRADIQYF
CDR3 DNA: TGTGCCAGCAGCCCCCGACGAGCGGACATTCAGTACTTC

V gene: TRBV6-2/TRBV6-3
clone size: many
D gene: .
J gene: TRBJ2-7
CDR3 protein: CASSYPPLGYYEQYF
CDR3 DNA: TGTGCCAGCAGTTACCCTCCGCTGGGATACTACGAGCAGTACTTC

V gene: TRBV4-3
clone size: .
D gene: TRBD2
J gene: TRBJ2-5
CDR3 protein: CASSQELGGGRQETQYF
CDR3 DNA: TGCGCCAGCAGCCAAGAGCTGGGCGGGGGGCGACAAGAGACCCAGTACTTC

V gene: TRBV5-1
clone size: .
D gene: .
J gene: TRBJ2-2
CDR3 protein: CASSPAVFSGELFF
CDR3 DNA: TGCGCCAGCAGCCCCGCTGTTTTCAGCGGGGAGCTGTTTTTT

V gene: TRBV4-3
clone size: few
D gene: TRBD1
J gene: TRBJ2-1
CDR3 protein: CASSQRDRLHEQFF
CDR3 DNA: TGCGCCAGCAGCCAACGGGACAGGTTGCATGAGCAGTTCTTC

V gene: TRBV4-3
clone size: few
D gene: .
J gene: TRBJ2-3
CDR3 protein: CASSQDWSPSDTQYF
CDR3 DNA: TGCGCCAGCAGCCAAGATTGGTCCCCTTCAGATACGCAGTATTTT

V gene: TRBV5-4
clone size: .
D gene: .
J gene: TRBJ1-2
CDR3 protein: CASSSGTFKNYGYTF
CDR3 DNA: TGTGCCAGCAGCTCCGGGACATTTAAAAACTATGGCTACACCTTC

V gene: TRBV7-2
clone size: .
D gene: TRBD2
J gene: TRBJ2-5
CDR3 protein: CASSSGLAGGETQYF
CDR3 DNA: TGTGCCAGCAGCTCAGGACTAGCGGGGGGAGAGACCCAGTACTTC

V gene: TRBV6-5
clone size: few
D gene: TRBD1
J gene: TRBJ2-5
CDR3 protein: CASSRTGLRETQYF
CDR3 DNA: TGTGCCAGCAGTCGGACAGGGCTGAGAGAGACCCAGTACTTC

V gene: TRBV20-1
clone size: few
D gene: TRBD1
J gene: TRBJ1-2
CDR3 protein: CSARASMDRILYGYTF
CDR3 DNA: TGCAGTGCTCGTGCCTCGATGGACAGGATCCTCTATGGCTACACCTTC

V gene: TRBV20-1
clone size: few
D gene: TRBD2
J gene: TRBJ2-3
CDR3 protein: CSASTGGGNTDTQYF
CDR3 DNA: TGCAGTGCTAGTACTGGCGGGGGAAACACAGATACGCAGTATTTT

V gene: TRBV12-3/TRBV12-4
clone size: few
D gene: TRBD2
J gene: TRBJ2-1
CDR3 protein: CASSGLAGGQYEQFF
CDR3 DNA: TGTGCCAGCAGTGGACTAGCGGGGGGGCAATATGAGCAGTTCTTC

V gene: TRBV20-1
clone size: .
D gene: TRBD1
J gene: TRBJ2-3
CDR3 protein: CSASRQGAEDTQYF
CDR3 DNA: TGCAGTGCTAGCCGACAGGGGGCCGAAGATACGCAGTATTTT

V gene: TRBV10-3
clone size: .
D gene: .
J gene: TRBJ1-2
CDR3 protein: CAISGLENNYGYTF
CDR3 DNA: TGTGCCATCAGTGGATTGGAGAACAACTATGGCTACACCTTC

V gene: TRBV30
clone size: few
D gene: .
J gene: TRBJ2-7
CDR3 protein: CAWYPRGGYEQYF
CDR3 DNA: TGTGCCTGGTACCCGAGGGGCGGCTACGAGCAGTACTTC

V gene: TRBV7-2
clone size: few
D gene: .
J gene: TRBJ2-2
CDR3 protein: CANREPYTGELFF
CDR3 DNA: TGTGCCAACCGGGAACCTTACACCGGGGAGCTGTTTTTT

V gene: TRBV12-3/TRBV12-4
clone size: few
D gene: .
J gene: TRBJ1-2
CDR3 protein: CASSLSNANYGYTF
CDR3 DNA: TGTGCCAGCAGTTTATCAAATGCTAACTATGGCTACACCTTC

V gene: TRBV9
clone size: few
D gene: TRBD1
J gene: TRBJ1-1
CDR3 protein: CASSAHGTENTEAFF
CDR3 DNA: TGTGCCAGCAGCGCCCACGGGACAGAGAACACTGAAGCTTTCTTT